Listed below are T cell receptor beta chains from one sample, sequenced in a study of cytomegalovirus exposure and HLA in healthy donors. Repertoires were generated with immunoSEQ multiplex PCR, while TCRdb's copy carries only in-frame clones and drops some. The top ten clones hold 4.2% of a sample with around 150,000 clones, roughly 89% of them seen once. The specimen was PBMCs. The receptors come from a man aged 18 to 29 in good health and CMV-seropositive. Both conserved end residues are part of each CDR3. The D gene is left open where the match is weak. Clone size is stated in some rows and not others, as once, few, many or a class when expanded.

V: TRBV10-3; D: TRBD2; size: few; J: TRBJ2-1; CDR3: CAINGGRDYNEQFF; DNA: TGTGCCATCAACGGCGGGAGGGACTACAATGAGCAGTTCTTC
V: TRBV4-2; D: TRBD1; size: NA; J: TRBJ2-1; CDR3: CASSQGLGTGDNEQFF; DNA: TGTGCCAGCAGCCAAGGACTGGGGACAGGGGACAATGAGCAGTTCTTC
V: TRBV19; D: TRBD1; size: NA; J: TRBJ1-2; CDR3: CASSVGTGMTNYGYTF; DNA: TGTGCCAGTAGTGTCGGGACAGGGATGACTAACTATGGCTACACCTTC
V: TRBV9; D: TRBD2; size: once; J: TRBJ2-3; CDR3: CASSVSLADSTDTQYF; DNA: TGTGCCAGCAGCGTCAGCCTAGCGGATAGCACAGATACGCAGTATTTT
V: TRBV7-8; D: TRBD2; size: NA; J: TRBJ2-7; CDR3: CASSKAGGISTEQYF; DNA: TGTGCCAGCAGCAAAGCGGGAGGGATCTCTACCGAGCAGTACTTC
V: TRBV27; D: TRBD2; size: once; J: TRBJ2-1; CDR3: CASSSSAGGGHNEQFF; DNA: TGTGCCAGCAGTTCTTCAGCGGGAGGTGGCCACAATGAGCAGTTCTTC
V: TRBV28; D: TRBD1; size: NA; J: TRBJ2-6; CDR3: CASSLGTGVTNVLTF; DNA: TGTGCCAGCAGTTTAGGGACAGGGGTTACCAACGTCCTGACTTTC
V: TRBV5-1; D: TRBD1; size: NA; J: TRBJ2-1; CDR3: CASSFLSQGAYNEQFF; DNA: TGCGCCAGCAGCTTCCTCTCTCAGGGGGCCTACAATGAGCAGTTCTTC
V: TRBV7-6; D: TRBD2; size: NA; J: TRBJ2-7; CDR3: CASSLEGGAASGRYEQYF; DNA: TGTGCCAGCAGCTTAGAGGGGGGGGCGGCTAGCGGGAGGTACGAGCAGTACTTC
V: TRBV4-1; D: TRBD1; size: NA; J: TRBJ2-7; CDR3: CASSQGVTGEYEQYF; DNA: TGCGCCAGCAGCCAAGGGGTAACAGGGGAATACGAGCAGTACTTC
V: TRBV21-1; D: NA; size: NA; J: TRBJ1-2; CDR3: CASSVSESGTGHVYGYTF; DNA: TGTGCCAGCAGCGTAAGCGAATCCGGGACAGGGCATGTCTATGGCTACACCTTC
V: TRBV27; D: TRBD1; size: NA; J: TRBJ1-1; CDR3: CASSALSRDRGRPMNTEAFF; DNA: TGTGCCAGCAGTGCGCTATCCCGGGACAGGGGGCGACCCATGAACACTGAAGCTTTCTTT
V: TRBV25-1; D: NA; size: NA; J: TRBJ2-7; CDR3: CASEAVGQYDEQYF; DNA: TGTGCCAGCGAAGCGGTAGGACAGTACGACGAGCAGTACTTC
V: TRBV7-2; D: TRBD2; size: NA; J: TRBJ2-7; CDR3: CASSLKGGPDEQYF; DNA: TGTGCCAGCAGCTTGAAGGGAGGGCCTGACGAGCAGTACTTC
V: TRBV19; D: NA; size: NA; J: TRBJ2-7; CDR3: CASSASRGSYDEQYF; DNA: TGTGCCAGTAGTGCCTCCAGGGGAAGCTACGACGAGCAGTACTTC
V: TRBV25-1; D: NA; size: NA; J: TRBJ2-5; CDR3: CASSDPGHGGEETQYF; DNA: TGTGCCAGCAGCGACCCGGGGCATGGAGGGGAAGAGACCCAGTACTTC